A single sample is the source of the 3 T cell receptor beta chains below, sequenced in a study of Graves' ophthalmopathy and Graves' hyperthyroidism (dated by TCRdb to the late 2010s). Sequencing relied on an Illumina HiSeq 2000. TCR beta CDR3 regions were amplified from RNA transcripts for repertoire sequencing. The first round was an RT-PCR using HTBI primers with the Qiagen OneStep RT-PCR kit, and this first round was followed by a second-round multiplex PCR, then size selection and purification. TCRdb passed the public sequencing reads through fastp at Q25 and MiXCR, retaining productive beta sequences. Each CDR3 protein appears once, grouped with its most common genes and DNA. Counted in this sample were hundreds of thousands of distinct CDR3 sequences; around 15% of them appeared once. Of the sample, more than 8.5% is held by the ten largest clones. The source material was blood. These receptors all stem from a woman aged 30 to 39 with Graves' ophthalmopathy. Donor details come from another sample of the same person, matched by shared clones.

This clonotype was seen ten or more times. The chain carries TRBV4-1 and TRBJ1-1; weak D call: TRBD1 (5 bases). V was trimmed by 0 bases and J by 4 bases, leaving 21 bases between them. The CDR3 is 18 amino acids. The germline V gene has CDR1 MGHRA and CDR2 YSYEKL. In DNA form, the CDR3 reads TGCGCCAGCAGCCAAGATCCGTATAGGGAGGGGAAGGGCACTGAAGCTTTCTTT. It specifies CASSQDPYREGKGTEAFF.

Only a few counts were recorded for this clonotype. One junction end disagrees with the germline gene, perhaps due to a read error. V and J are TRBV30 and TRBJ1-1, with 8 bases lining up with TRBD1. CDR3 length equals 12 residues. Germline-derived CDR1 and CDR2 are GTSNPN and SVGIG (reference sequence). In nucleotides, the CDR3 is TGTGCCTGGCGGGCAGGGGGCCTCCGGACTTGCTTT. Amino acids: CAWRAGGLRTCF.

The CDR3, as DNA: TGTGCCACCAGGGGGTCAGGGACAGGGCGTATCGGGGAGCTGTTTTTT. It codes for CATRGSGTGRIGELFF. The chain recombines TRBV24-1 with TRBJ2-2; TRBD1 aligns across 9 bases. Germline lookup yields CDR1 KGHDR and CDR2 SFDVKD. This CDR3 is built from 16 residues. Trimming at V came to 7 bases and at J to 7 bases, leaving 12 bases not matched to a gene.